The subject of this entry is one T cell receptor beta chain. Documented time point: blood 2 weeks post-SBRT. Treatment meaning: 15 Gy SBRT to primary tumor, nephrectomy 4 weeks later. Sequenced by immunoSEQ multiplex PCR; TCRdb stores in-frame clones only, minus some. The sample lists 100,000 to 150,000 clones, approximately 90% occurring once. This entry comes from a study of radiation and T cells in renal cell carcinoma. The sequence derives from a woman aged 70 to 79 with renal cell carcinoma. The specimen comprised blood, sampled from a patient whose treatment included radiotherapy and nephrectomy.

CDR3 in amino acids: CASSPHQSNTGELFF. CDR3 DNA sequence: TGTGCCAGCAGCCCCCATCAGTCGAACACCGGGGAGCTGTTTTTT. The genes are TRBV7-6 and TRBJ2-2; D not resolved. Germline values: CDR1 SGHVS, CDR2 FNYEAQ. The CDR3 is made up of 15 amino acids. Trimming removed 5 bases from V and 0 bases from J, with 10 bases in between.